A selection of T cell receptor beta chains follows, all from one sample in a study of tumor-infiltrating lymphocytes in primary liver carcinoma. Each CDR3 protein gets one entry after TCRdb re-called the multiplex PCR reads with MiXCR. The sample gives about 29,000 distinct CDR3 sequences, approximately 80% of which show up once; roughly 38% is in the top ten. Sequencing input: liver tumor tissue from sampling region 5. The source is a man aged 35 to 55 with primary liver carcinoma and hepatitis B virus infection. Each CDR3 is given with its conserved first and last residue. The order of the fields is J gene, clone size, D gene, V gene, CDR3 protein, CDR3 DNA. A D gene is named only where the DNA matches it firmly. The listing skips clone size in some rows; elsewhere it reads once, few, many or a size class.

TRBJ2-1	few	-	TRBV2	CASSHRNEQFF	TGTGCCAGCAGTCACAGGAATGAGCAGTTCTTC
TRBJ2-5	-	-	TRBV7-9	CVGSFMAGGETQYF	TGTGTCGGCAGCTTCATGGCTGGGGGGGAGACCCAGTACTTC
TRBJ2-5	-	-	TRBV29-1	CRVGEQGGAGTQYF	TGCAGGGTTGGGGAACAGGGGGGGGCCGGGACCCAGTACTTC
TRBJ2-1	-	-	TRBV27	CASGQTNNEQFF	TGTGCCAGCGGTCAAACCAACAATGAGCAGTTCTTC
TRBJ1-5	-	TRBD1	TRBV6-6	CASGGTEGVYSNQSQHF	TGTGCCAGCGGCGGGACAGAGGGGGTCTATAGCAATCAGTCCCAGCATTTT
TRBJ2-2	-	-	TRBV11-2	CAISLYSGADTGELFF	TGTGCCATCAGCTTATACTCGGGAGCAGACACCGGGGAGCTGTTTTTT
TRBJ1-2	-	-	TRBV5-6	CANSLYRAPDYTF	TGTGCCAACAGCTTGTACAGGGCGCCGGACTACACCTTC
TRBJ2-7	-	-	TRBV28	CARSLFAWDGEQYF	TGTGCCAGGAGTCTATTCGCTTGGGATGGAGAGCAGTATTTC
TRBJ1-2	-	TRBD1	TRBV12-3/TRBV12-4	CASSLIGGKYGYTF	TGTGCCAGCAGTTTGATAGGGGGCAAATATGGCTACACCTTC
TRBJ2-1	once	-	TRBV4-1	CASSQAMAYERFF	TGCGCCAGCAGCCAAGCGATGGCCTACGAGCGGTTCTTC
TRBJ2-7	-	TRBD2	TRBV10-3	CAITERSGLAGGFSYEQYF	TGTGCCATCACCGAACGATCAGGACTAGCGGGAGGGTTCTCATACGAGCAGTACTTC
TRBJ2-7	-	TRBD2	TRBV10-3	CAIIKRSGLAGGFSYERYF	TGTGCCATCATCAAACGATCGGGACTGGCGGGAGGGTTCTCCTACGAGCGGTACTTC
TRBJ2-6	-	-	TRBV30	CAWSEPARRSGANVLTF	TGTGCCTGGAGTGAACCAGCGCGACGCTCTGGGGCCAACGTCCTTACTTTC
TRBJ2-3	-	TRBD2	TRBV6-2/TRBV6-3	CVSSQLAGMETDTQYF	TGTGTCAGCAGTCAACTAGCGGGAATGGAAACAGATACGCAGTATTTT
TRBJ2-1	-	-	TRBV11-2	CASSLDSSSYNELFF	TGTGCCAGTAGCCTAGACTCTAGCTCTTACAATGAGCTGTTCTTC
TRBJ2-5	many	-	TRBV28	CASSSPTGWGETQYF	TGTGCCAGCAGTTCACCCACGGGGTGGGGGGAGACCCAGTACTTC
TRBJ1-2	once	-	TRBV6-5	CASLDSEGYTF	TGTGCCAGTTTGGATTCAGAAGGCTACACCTTC
TRBJ2-1	few	-	TRBV11-2	CASSSYRLDSEPFF	TGTGCCAGCAGCTCATACCGGCTAGATAGTGAGCCGTTCTTC
TRBJ2-2	-	-	TRBV30	CALITRGGTGELFF	TGTGCCTTGATCACCCGAGGGGGGACCGGGGAGCTGTTCTTT
TRBJ2-5	-	TRBD1	TRBV11-1	CAGGGQVEVETQYF	TGTGCCGGCGGTGGACAGGTGGAGGTAGAGACCCAGTACTTC
TRBJ2-7	-	TRBD2	TRBV4-2	CASIQAASGVSYEQYF	TGTGCCAGCATACAAGCGGCTAGCGGGGTTTCCTACGAGCAGTACTTT
TRBJ2-5	few	-	TRBV11-2	CTSSSSPVIGETQYF	TGTACCAGCAGCTCTAGCCCGGTAATCGGGGAGACCCAGTACTTC
TRBJ2-1	-	TRBD2	TRBV6-2/TRBV6-3	CASSLRLGTSLDEQFF	TGTGCCAGCAGTCTACGCCTTGGGACTAGCCTAGATGAGCAGTTCTTC
TRBJ2-7	once	-	TRBV6-2/TRBV6-3	CASRAIYGQCF	TGTGCCAGCAGGGCTATCTACGGGCAGTGCTTC
TRBJ2-7	-	-	TRBV4-1	CTSSPGRSYEQYF	TGCACCAGCAGCCCGGGCCGTTCGTACGAGCAGTATTTC
TRBJ2-5	-	-	TRBV6-5	CANSYMGYGKETQHF	TGTGCCAACAGTTACATGGGCTATGGTAAAGAGACCCAGCACTTC
TRBJ2-2	-	-	TRBV11-1	CASSFTGATRELFF	TGTGCCAGCAGCTTTACGGGGGCTACCCGGGAGCTGTTTTTT
TRBJ1-1	-	-	TRBV4-1	CASRVDNPEAFF	TGCGCCAGCAGAGTGGACAATCCTGAAGCTTTCTTT
TRBJ2-1	-	-	TRBV29-1	CSARTWGNEQCF	TGCAGCGCCAGGACATGGGGGAATGAGCAGTGCTTC